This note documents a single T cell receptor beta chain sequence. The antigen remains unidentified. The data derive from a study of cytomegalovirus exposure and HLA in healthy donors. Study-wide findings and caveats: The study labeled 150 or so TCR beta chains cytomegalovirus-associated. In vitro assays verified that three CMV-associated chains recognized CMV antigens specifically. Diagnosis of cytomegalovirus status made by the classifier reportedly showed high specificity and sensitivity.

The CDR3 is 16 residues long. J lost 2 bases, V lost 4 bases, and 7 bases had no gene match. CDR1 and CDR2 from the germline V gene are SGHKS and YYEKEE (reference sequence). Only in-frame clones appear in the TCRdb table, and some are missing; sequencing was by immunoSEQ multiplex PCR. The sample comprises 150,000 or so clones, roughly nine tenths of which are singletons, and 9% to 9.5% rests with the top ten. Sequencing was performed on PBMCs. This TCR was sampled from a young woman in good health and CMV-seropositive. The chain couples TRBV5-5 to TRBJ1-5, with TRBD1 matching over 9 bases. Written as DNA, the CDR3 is TGTGCCAGCAGCGCGACAGGGGGAGTTGGCAATCAGCCCCAGCATTTT. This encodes CASSATGGVGNQPQHF.